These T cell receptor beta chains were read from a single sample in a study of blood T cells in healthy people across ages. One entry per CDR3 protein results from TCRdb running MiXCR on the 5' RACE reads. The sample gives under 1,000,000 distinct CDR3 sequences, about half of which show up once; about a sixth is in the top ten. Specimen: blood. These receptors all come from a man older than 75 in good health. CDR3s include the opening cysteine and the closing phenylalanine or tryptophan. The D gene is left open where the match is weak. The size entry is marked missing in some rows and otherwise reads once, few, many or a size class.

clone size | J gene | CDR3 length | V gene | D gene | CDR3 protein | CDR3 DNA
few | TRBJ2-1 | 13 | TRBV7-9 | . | CASSLLPLHEQFF | TGTGCCAGCAGCTTACTTCCCCTCCATGAGCAGTTCTTC
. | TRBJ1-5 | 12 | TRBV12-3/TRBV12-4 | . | CANAVSNQPQHF | TGTGCCAACGCCGTTAGCAATCAGCCCCAGCATTTT
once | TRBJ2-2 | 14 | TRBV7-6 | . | CASSLERRSGELFF | TGTGCCAGCAGCTTAGAGCGCAGGTCCGGGGAGCTGTTTTTT
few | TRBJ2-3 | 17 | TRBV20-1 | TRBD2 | CSASTPSGQSSTDTQYF | TGCAGTGCTAGTACACCTAGCGGGCAGAGTAGCACAGATACGCAGTATTTT
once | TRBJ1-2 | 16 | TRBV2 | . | CASSESRSVVAAGYTF | TGTGCCAGCAGTGAGTCTCGGAGTGTCGTAGCGGCTGGCTACACCTTC
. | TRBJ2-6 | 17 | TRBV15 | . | CATSRGGAVSGANVLTF | TGTGCCACCAGCAGAGGGGGAGCTGTCTCTGGGGCCAACGTCCTGACTTTC
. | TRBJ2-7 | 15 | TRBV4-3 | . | CASSPALQGAYEQYF | TGCGCCAGCAGCCCAGCCCTACAGGGAGCCTACGAGCAGTACTTC
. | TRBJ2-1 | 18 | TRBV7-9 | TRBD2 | CASTSGSGRRSSYNEQFF | TGTGCCAGCACCTCGGGTAGCGGGAGGCGCAGCTCCTACAATGAGCAGTTCTTC
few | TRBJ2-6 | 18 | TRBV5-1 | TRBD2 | CASRPTLAGVTGANVLTF | TGCGCCAGCAGACCGACCCTAGCGGGAGTAACTGGGGCCAACGTCCTGACTTTC
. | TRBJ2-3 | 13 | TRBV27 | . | CASARAELSIPYF | TGTGCCAGCGCCCGAGCGGAACTCTCCATTCCGTATTTT
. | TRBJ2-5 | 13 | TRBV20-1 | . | CSAASQYQETQYF | TGCAGTGCCGCGAGTCAGTACCAAGAGACCCAGTACTTC
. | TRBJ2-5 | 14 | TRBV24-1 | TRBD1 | CVTSEPGTGETQYF | TGTGTCACCAGTGAACCCGGGACAGGGGAGACCCAGTACTTC
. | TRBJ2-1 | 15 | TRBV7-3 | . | CANSLSGRPPNEQFF | TGTGCCAACAGCTTATCGGGCAGGCCCCCCAATGAGCAGTTCTTC
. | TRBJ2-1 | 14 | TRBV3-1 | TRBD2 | CASSHRREGNEQFF | TGTGCCAGCAGCCATCGGCGGGAGGGGAATGAGCAGTTCTTC
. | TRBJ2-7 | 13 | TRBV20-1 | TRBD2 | CSAPAGGLYEQYF | TGCAGTGCCCCAGCGGGGGGGCTCTACGAGCAGTACTTC
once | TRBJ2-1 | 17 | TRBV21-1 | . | CASSKTPMGSPYNEQFF | TGTGCCAGCAGCAAAACCCCAATGGGCAGCCCCTACAATGAGCAGTTCTTC
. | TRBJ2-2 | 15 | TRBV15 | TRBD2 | CATSREAGAFEELFF | TGTGCCACCAGCAGAGAGGCGGGAGCGTTTGAGGAGCTGTTTTTT
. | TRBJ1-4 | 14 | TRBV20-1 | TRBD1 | CSARGDPGGEKLFF | TGCAGTGCCAGGGGGGATCCCGGAGGGGAAAAACTGTTTTTT
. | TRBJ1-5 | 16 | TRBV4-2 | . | CASSQDLNTFNQPQHF | TGTGCCAGCAGCCAAGATTTGAACACTTTTAATCAGCCCCAGCATTTT
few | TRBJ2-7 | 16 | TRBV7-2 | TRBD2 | CASSLSRASGHYEQYF | TGTGCCAGCAGCTTATCCCGGGCTAGCGGACACTACGAGCAGTACTTC
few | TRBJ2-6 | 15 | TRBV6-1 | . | CASSEWVSGANVLTF | TGTGCCAGCAGTGAATGGGTCTCTGGGGCCAACGTCCTGACTTTC
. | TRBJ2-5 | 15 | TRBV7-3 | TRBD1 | CAGSLTGSYQETQYF | TGTGCCGGCAGCCTGACAGGGAGCTACCAAGAGACCCAGTACTTC
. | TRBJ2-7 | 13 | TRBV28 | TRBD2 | CATLAGAFYEQYF | TGTGCCACCCTAGCGGGAGCTTTCTACGAGCAGTACTTC
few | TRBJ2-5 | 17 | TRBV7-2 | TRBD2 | CASSLAAGTRGLWEQYF | TGTGCCAGCAGCTTAGCGGCCGGGACTAGGGGGTTGTGGGAGCAGTACTTC
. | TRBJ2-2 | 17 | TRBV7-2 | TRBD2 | CASSTTSGGPRTGELFF | TGTGCCAGCAGCACGACTAGCGGGGGGCCCAGGACCGGGGAGCTGTTTTTT
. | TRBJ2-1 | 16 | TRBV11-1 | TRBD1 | CASSLISGTGVNEQFF | TGTGCCAGCAGCTTAATATCCGGGACAGGGGTGAATGAGCAGTTCTTC
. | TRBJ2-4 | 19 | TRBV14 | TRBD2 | CASSQTSGAPGFAKNIQYF | TGTGCCAGCAGCCAAACTAGCGGGGCCCCAGGTTTCGCCAAAAACATTCAGTACTTC
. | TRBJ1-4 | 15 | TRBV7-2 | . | CASSLPGRPNEKLFF | TGTGCCAGCAGCTTACCAGGCAGGCCGAATGAAAAACTGTTTTTT
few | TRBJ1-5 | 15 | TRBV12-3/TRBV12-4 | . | CASTLFGGSNQPQHF | TGTGCCAGCACTTTATTCGGGGGTAGCAATCAGCCCCAGCATTTT
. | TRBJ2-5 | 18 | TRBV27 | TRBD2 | CASSLSASLAGGLETQYF | TGTGCCAGCAGTTTATCGGCGTCCCTAGCGGGAGGTCTAGAGACCCAGTACTTC
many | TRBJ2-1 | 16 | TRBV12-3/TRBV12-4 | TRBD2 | CASSFPQAGGPGEQFF | TGTGCCAGCAGTTTTCCCCAAGCGGGAGGGCCGGGTGAGCAGTTCTTC
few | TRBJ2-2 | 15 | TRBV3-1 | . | CASSPLGGDGGELFF | TGTGCCAGCAGCCCCCTCGGGGGAGACGGCGGGGAGCTGTTTTTT
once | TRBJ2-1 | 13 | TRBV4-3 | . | CASREDGYNEQFF | TGCGCCAGCAGGGAGGATGGTTACAATGAGCAGTTCTTC
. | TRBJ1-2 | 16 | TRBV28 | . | CASIPQGRGGYYGYTF | TGTGCCAGCATTCCTCAGGGGAGAGGGGGTTACTATGGCTACACCTTC
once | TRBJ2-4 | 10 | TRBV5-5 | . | CASSLDVQYF | TGTGCCAGCAGCTTGGACGTGCAGTACTTC
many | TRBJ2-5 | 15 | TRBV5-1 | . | CASSLASGGQETQYF | TGCGCCAGCAGCTTGGCGTCCGGGGGCCAAGAGACCCAGTACTTC
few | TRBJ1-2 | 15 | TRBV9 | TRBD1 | CASSATGQGTGGYTF | TGTGCCAGCAGCGCGACGGGACAGGGTACGGGTGGCTACACCTTC
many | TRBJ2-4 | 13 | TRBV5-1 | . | CASSFRDGSIQYF | TGCGCCAGCAGCTTTCGGGATGGCAGCATTCAGTACTTC
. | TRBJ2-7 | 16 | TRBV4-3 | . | CASSQDYRRESYEQYF | TGCGCCAGCAGCCAAGATTATCGTAGGGAATCCTACGAGCAGTACTTC
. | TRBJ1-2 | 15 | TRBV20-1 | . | CSAPSGRQTTYGYTF | TGCAGTGCCCCGTCCGGTCGTCAGACAACTTATGGCTACACCTTC
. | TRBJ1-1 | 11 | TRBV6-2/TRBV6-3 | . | CASTRNTEAFF | TGTGCCAGCACCCGGAACACTGAAGCTTTCTTT
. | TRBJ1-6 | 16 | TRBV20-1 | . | CSARDGPSRGNSPLHF | TGCAGTGCTAGAGATGGTCCCTCTAGGGGGAATTCACCCCTCCACTTT
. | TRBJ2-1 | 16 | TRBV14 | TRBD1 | CASSRTGGSAYNEQFF | TGTGCCAGCAGCCGGACAGGGGGTTCGGCCTACAATGAGCAGTTCTTC
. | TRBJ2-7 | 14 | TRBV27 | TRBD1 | CACSLTGVLAEQYF | TGTGCCTGCAGTTTAACAGGGGTGTTGGCCGAGCAGTACTTC
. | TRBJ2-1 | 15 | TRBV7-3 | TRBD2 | CASSEAGVLHNERFF | TGTGCCAGCAGTGAAGCGGGAGTCCTGCACAATGAGCGGTTCTTC
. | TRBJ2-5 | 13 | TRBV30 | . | CAWSGQVPETQYF | TGTGCCTGGAGTGGACAGGTACCGGAGACCCAGTACTTC
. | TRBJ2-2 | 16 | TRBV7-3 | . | CASSSRTVGGTGELFF | TGTGCCAGCAGCTCGAGAACAGTGGGGGGAACCGGGGAGCTGTTTTTT
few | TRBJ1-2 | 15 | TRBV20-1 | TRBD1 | CSARDTGGRNYGYTF | TGCAGTGCTAGAGATACAGGGGGGCGGAACTATGGCTACACCTTC
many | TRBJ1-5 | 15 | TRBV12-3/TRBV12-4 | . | CASSFRPYSNQPQHF | TGTGCCAGCAGTTTTAGGCCGTATAGCAATCAGCCCCAGCATTTT
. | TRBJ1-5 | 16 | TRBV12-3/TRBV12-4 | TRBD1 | CASSLGYRGRSQPQHF | TGTGCCAGCAGTTTAGGGTACAGGGGCAGGTCTCAGCCCCAGCATTTT
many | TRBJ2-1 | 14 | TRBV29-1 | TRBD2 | CSVSSGSSYNEQFF | TGCAGCGTTTCTAGCGGAAGCTCCTACAATGAGCAGTTCTTC
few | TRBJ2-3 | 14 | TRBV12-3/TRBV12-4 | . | CASSLGLTSDTQYF | TGTGCCAGCAGTTTGGGACTTACATCCGATACGCAGTATTTT
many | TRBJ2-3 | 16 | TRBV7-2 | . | CASSLFGSGSTDTQYF | TGTGCCAGCAGCTTATTTGGTAGCGGTAGCACAGATACGCAGTATTTT